A single sample gave rise to the 20 T cell receptor beta chains below, sequenced in a study of T cells after yellow fever vaccination (dated by TCRdb to about 2019). Reading the label with the study, this specimen's treatment or condition is: live attenuated yellow fever vaccine strain. Library construction relied on 5' RACE. The instrument was an Illumina HiSeq 2500. TCRdb's own reprocessing of the public reads used fastp at Q25 and MiXCR and kept productive beta chains. Entries that share a CDR3 protein sequence are merged under the most common genes and DNA. For this sample there are roughly 340,000 distinct CDR3 sequences; 7.5% to 9% appear just once. The ten largest clonotypes hold approximately 19% of the sample. The specimen comprised PBMCs, sampled on the day of the first yellow fever vaccination. The source is a young man who received the YFV17D yellow fever vaccine.

This clonotype has a count of ten or more. J is TRBJ1-2 and V is TRBV7-9, with D possibly matching TRBD1 (5 bases). CDR1 is SEHNR and CDR2 is FQNEAQ in the germline V gene (reference sequence). This CDR3 has 13 residues. Trimming removed 1 base at V and 2 bases at J, with 5 bases between. CDR3 nucleotide sequence: TGTGCCAGCAGCTTAGAGGGGAACTATGGCTACACCTTC. It yields the protein CASSLEGNYGYTF. The complete variable domain, with remaining parts taken from reference TRBV7-9 and TRBJ1-2, reads DTGVSQNPRHKITKRGQNVTFRCDPISEHNRLYWYRQTLGQGPEFLTYFQNEAQLEKSRLLSDRFSAERPKGSFSTLEIQRTEQGDSAMYLCASSLEGNYGYTFGSGTRLTVV.

This clonotype came up once. A much bigger clone sits one base away, suggesting this may be a read error. The chain links TRBV7-2 to TRBJ2-5; D perhaps matches TRBD2 (6 bases). Germline CDR1 reads SGHTA; CDR2 reads FQGNSA. The CDR3 spans 16 residues. Trimming removed 5 bases at V and 5 bases at J, with 21 bases between. DNA for the CDR3: TGTGCCAGCAGCCCACACGCGATTAGCGGAGAGGAGACCCAGTACTTC. Translated, it gives CASSPHAISGEETQYF.

This clonotype was seen a handful of times. V gene TRBV16 combines with J gene TRBJ2-1; the D is unclear. The CDR3 consists of 14 residues. Germline values: CDR1 KGHSY, CDR2 FQNENV. Trimming took off 7 bases at V and 2 bases at J, with 12 bases between the two ends. The CDR3 DNA reads as TGTGCCAGCACCCGCGCCGACGCCTACAATGAGCAGTTCTTC. Its protein product is CASTRADAYNEQFF.

This clonotype has a handful of counts. The rearrangement uses TRBV5-1 and TRBJ2-1; possibly TRBD1 or TRBD2 for D (5 bases each). V lost 4 bases and J 7 bases, leaving 15 bases between the germline ends. Per germline, CDR1 SGHRS and CDR2 YFSETQ. The CDR3 is 14 residues long. For the CDR3, the DNA is TGCGCCAGCAGCGGGTCGGGACCCCGGAATGAGCAGTTCTTC. Its translation is CASSGSGPRNEQFF.

CDR3 DNA: TGTGCCAGCAGCCCCGGGACCAGGGGTGAAAAACTGTTTTTT. It translates to CASSPGTRGEKLFF. The chain joins TRBV7-9 to TRBJ1-4, with TRBD1 as a possible D gene (6 bases). Germline lookup yields CDR1 SEHNR and CDR2 FQNEAQ (reference sequence). The V end lost 5 bases, the J end lost 7 bases, and 14 bases lay between the germline ends. This CDR3 spans 14 amino acids.

This clonotype was observed a few times. The V and J genes are TRBV7-9 and TRBJ1-1; D possibly corresponds to TRBD1 (6 bases). Per germline, CDR1 SEHNR and CDR2 FQNEAQ (reference sequence). Trimming stripped 5 bases from V and 7 bases from J, with 11 bases between. The CDR3 extends over 12 amino acids. The CDR3 bases are TGTGCCAGCAGCCCTCAGGGGAATGAAGCTTTCTTT. Its protein is CASSPQGNEAFF. Combining the CDR3 with reference TRBV7-9 and TRBJ1-1 gives the whole variable domain DTGVSQNPRHKITKRGQNVTFRCDPISEHNRLYWYRQTLGQGPEFLTYFQNEAQLEKSRLLSDRFSAERPKGSFSTLEIQRTEQGDSAMYLCASSPQGNEAFFGQGTRLTVV.

This clonotype was counted a few times. The J gene is TRBJ2-2, the V gene TRBV29-1; D might be TRBD1 (5 bases). Germline CDR1 is SQVTM and CDR2 is ANQGSEA. Trimming took 4 bases from V and 0 from J, leaving 12 bases between them. The CDR3 totals 15 residues. In nucleotides, the CDR3 is TGCAGCGTTGGCAAGGGGATGGCGAACACCGGGGAGCTGTTTTTT. Its translation is CSVGKGMANTGELFF.

This clonotype occurred a few times. This chain uses TRBV6-5 with TRBJ2-5; 7 bases align to TRBD2. This CDR3 contains 13 residues. Germline V gene lookup returns CDR1 MNHEY and CDR2 SVGAGI. The V gene end was trimmed by 2 bases and the J gene end by 7 bases; junction bases not matched to a gene: 4. DNA of the CDR3: TGTGCCAGCAGTTACGAGGGGAGGGGGACCCAGTACTTC. Translated, it gives CASSYEGRGTQYF.

This clonotype was recorded a few times. The rearrangement links TRBV11-1 to TRBJ2-7; 8 positions agree with TRBD1. The CDR3 extends over 19 amino acids. From germline, CDR1 is SGHAT and CDR2 FQDESV (reference sequence). The trim removed 4 bases at V and 3 bases at J, leaving 20 bases unmatched. The CDR3 region is CASSSRTGSSPRLRYEQYF. The CDR3 coding sequence is TGTGCCAGCAGCTCTAGGACAGGGTCCTCCCCTAGACTCCGCTACGAGCAGTACTTC.

There are a few counts of this clonotype. This sequence joins TRBV7-3 and TRBJ1-6; D gene unclear. The CDR3 is made up of 12 amino acids. Trimming removed 3 bases at V and 10 bases at J, with 7 bases between. CDR1 SGHTA and CDR2 FQGTGA come from the germline V gene. CDR3 residues: CASSFLGSPLHF. The CDR3 DNA follows: TGTGCCAGCAGCTTTTTGGGGTCACCCCTCCACTTT.

The chain carries TRBV4-3 and TRBJ2-1; 8 nucleotides align to TRBD2. V lost 3 bases to trimming and J lost 3 bases; unmatched junction nucleotides: 7. The CDR3 runs to 16 residues. CDR1 is LGHNA, CDR2 YSLEER, per germline. CDR3 region: CASSHGAGLDYNEQFF. The CDR3 nucleotides are TGCGCCAGCAGCCACGGAGCGGGACTAGACTACAATGAGCAGTTCTTC.

This clonotype came up a few times. V usage is TRBV27 and J usage is TRBJ2-7; perhaps TRBD2 as D (6 bases). CDR3 length equals 16 residues. Germline CDR1 and CDR2: MNHEY and SMNVEV (reference sequence). V lost 2 bases to trimming and J lost 3 bases, with 17 bases between them. CDR3 DNA sequence: TGTGCCAGCAGTTTAAGGGAGGAGTCTTTATACTACGAGCAGTACGTC. It translates to CASSLREESLYYEQYV.

This clonotype has at least ten counts. V and J are TRBV4-1 and TRBJ1-3; a weak D match, TRBD1 (6 bases). The CDR3 contains 20 residues. The V gene lost 0 bases and the J gene lost 0 bases, with 21 bases spanning the gap. Germline CDR1 MGHRA, CDR2 YSYEKL. CDR3 protein: CASSQDRQGRLLVSGNTIYF. The CDR3 DNA is TGCGCCAGCAGCCAAGATCGGCAGGGGCGCCTTTTAGTCTCTGGAAACACCATATATTTT.

This chain connects TRBV10-3 to TRBJ1-5; D unresolved. Germline V gene data show CDR1 as ENHRY and CDR2 as SYGVKD. The CDR3 sequence is 15 residues long. Trimming shortened V by 8 bases and J by 1 base, and 15 bases separated the two germline ends. CDR3 amino acids: CAIAAGLESNQPQHF. Here the CDR3 DNA reads TGTGCCATCGCGGCGGGATTGGAGAGCAATCAGCCCCAGCATTTT.

The chain recombines TRBV19 with TRBJ1-4, with 7 bases fitting TRBD1. The CDR3 contains 16 residues. CDR1 and CDR2 (germline): LNHDA, SQIVND (reference sequence). V lost 6 bases and J lost 4; bases outside the gene matches: 11. As DNA, the CDR3 is TGTGCCAGTAGGAACCTTCAGGGGGTTCGTAATGAAAAACTGTTTTTT. This codes for CASRNLQGVRNEKLFF.

The chain combines TRBV4-3 with TRBJ2-3, with 11 bases matching TRBD2. The CDR3 loop spans 19 amino acids. The J segment lost 3 bases and the V segment lost 0 bases, leaving 11 bases of the junction unmatched. CDR1 is LGHNA and CDR2 is YSLEER in the germline V gene. In nucleotides, the CDR3 is TGCGCCAGCAGCCAAGAGATCCCAACTAGCGGGGGAAGGACAGATACGCAGTATTTT. Its translation is CASSQEIPTSGGRTDTQYF.

Regarding this clonotype: It may be a read error: a sequence one base away is much more abundant. The chain recombines TRBV7-2 with TRBJ2-7; D not resolved. The germline CDR1 and CDR2 sequences are SGHTA and FQGNSA. The CDR3 length is 11 residues. Trimming took off 3 bases at V and 3 bases at J, with 3 bases between the two ends. CDR3 coding DNA: TGTGCCAGCAGCTTTCGCTACGAGCAGTACTTC. It is translated as CASSFRYEQYF.

This chain connects TRBV6-2 or TRBV6-3 to TRBJ1-1; the D gene is possibly TRBD1 (6 bases). The V end lost 5 bases, the J end lost 1 base, and 11 bases lay between the germline ends. CDR3 size: 14 residues. Per the germline V gene, CDR1 is MNHEY and CDR2 is SVGEGT. The CDR3 here is CASSRGLTNTEAFF. DNA for the CDR3: TGTGCCAGCAGTAGGGGGTTGACGAACACTGAAGCTTTCTTT.

This clonotype was recorded at least ten times. The rearrangement joins TRBV12-3 or TRBV12-4 to TRBJ2-6; the match to TRBD1 covers 9 bases. The CDR3 length is 16 residues. Trimming at V came to 6 bases and at J to 2 bases, leaving 5 bases not matched to a gene. The CDR3 bases are TGTGCCAGCAGCCCAAGGGACAGGGCTGGGGCCAACGTCCTGACTTTC. This encodes CASSPRDRAGANVLTF.

This clonotype was observed a few times. J is TRBJ2-2 and V is TRBV9; tentatively, D is TRBD1 (6 bases). CDR3 size: 15 residues. The V gene lost 1 base and the J gene lost 4 bases, with 11 bases spanning the gap. Germline lookup yields CDR1 SGDLS and CDR2 YYNGEE. CDR3 nucleotide sequence: TGTGCCAGCAGCGTATCAGGGGTGGCCACCGGGGAGCTGTTTTTT. Translated, it gives CASSVSGVATGELFF.